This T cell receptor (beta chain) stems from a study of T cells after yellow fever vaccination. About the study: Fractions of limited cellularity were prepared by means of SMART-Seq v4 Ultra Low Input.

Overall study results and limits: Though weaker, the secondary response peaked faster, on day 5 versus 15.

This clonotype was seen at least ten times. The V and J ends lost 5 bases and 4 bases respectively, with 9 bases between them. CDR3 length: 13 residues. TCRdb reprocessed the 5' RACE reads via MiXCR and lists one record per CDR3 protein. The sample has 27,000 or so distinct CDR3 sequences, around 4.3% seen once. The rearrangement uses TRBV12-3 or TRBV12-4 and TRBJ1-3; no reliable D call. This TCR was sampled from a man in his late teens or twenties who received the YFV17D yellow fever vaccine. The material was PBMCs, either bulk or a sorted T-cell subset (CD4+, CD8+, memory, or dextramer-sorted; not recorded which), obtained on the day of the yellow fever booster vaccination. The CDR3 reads CASSPMGGNTIYF. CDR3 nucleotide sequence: TGTGCCAGCAGTCCCATGGGGGGAAACACCATATATTTT.